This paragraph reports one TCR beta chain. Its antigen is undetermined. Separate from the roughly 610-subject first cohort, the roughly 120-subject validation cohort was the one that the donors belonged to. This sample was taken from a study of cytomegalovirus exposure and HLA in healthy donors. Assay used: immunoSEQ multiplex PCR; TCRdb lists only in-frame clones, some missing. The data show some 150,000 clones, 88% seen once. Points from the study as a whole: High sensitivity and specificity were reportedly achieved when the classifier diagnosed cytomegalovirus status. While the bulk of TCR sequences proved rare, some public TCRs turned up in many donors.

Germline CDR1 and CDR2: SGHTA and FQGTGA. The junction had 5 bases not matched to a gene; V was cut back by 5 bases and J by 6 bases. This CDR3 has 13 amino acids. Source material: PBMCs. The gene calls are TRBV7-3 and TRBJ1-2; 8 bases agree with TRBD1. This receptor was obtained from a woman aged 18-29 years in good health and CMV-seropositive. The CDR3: CASSLDRGDGYTF. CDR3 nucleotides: TGTGCCAGCAGCCTAGACAGGGGCGATGGCTACACCTTC.